This T cell receptor (beta chain) was profiled in a study of shared clonotypes between healthy human individuals. Notes on the study in general: A reduction in generation probabilities was seen for non-shared clonotypes relative to those shared by all four donors.

Produced via immunoSEQ multiplex PCR; TCRdb's table is partial and in-frame only. The table lists more than 400,000 clones, approximately 94% of them singletons, with 0.05% to 0.08% in the top ten. In the case of this clone: Its specificity is not known.

V was pared by 6 bases and J by 5 bases, with 13 bases between. Looked up from germline, CDR1 is MDHEN and CDR2 is SYDVKM. The CDR3 length is 14 residues. This clonotype originated in a woman aged 30 to 39 in good health. V gene TRBV28 combines with J gene TRBJ2-2; possibly TRBD1 for D (6 bases). Sequencing was carried out using naive CD4+ T cells sorted from blood. Indicated subset: CD45RA+ positively selected. CDR3 amino acids: CASRQQGRTGELFF. In DNA form, the CDR3 reads TGTGCCAGCAGACAACAGGGCAGGACCGGGGAGCTGTTTTTT.